This paragraph covers one T cell receptor (beta chain) sequence. Its antigen remains undetermined. No clone much larger than this one lies a single base away; base qualities are absent. To sequence the TCRbeta CDR3 region, genomic DNA was isolated from the sorted cells. The immunoSEQ Assay was used to sequence the TCRbeta CDR3 regions. TCRdb took over this immuneACCESS table, retaining in-frame rearrangements with V and J assigned. Such tables are incomplete; in checked studies, under half of the missing clones stem from an unresolved V gene, and the remainder is unexplained. This sample gives over 10,000 clones in total; about 80% of them show up just once. The ten largest make up 24% of the sample. The trial excluded patients who had a history of autoimmune disease or who were on systemic immunosuppression. Peripheral blood for TCR sequencing was collected from all dose cohorts at baseline, on cycle 4 day 1, and on cycle 7 day 1. The samples were drawn from a first-in-human, open-label, multicenter phase I dose-escalation trial of ivuxolimab. Adults with locally advanced or metastatic melanoma, renal cell, hepatocellular, or head and neck squamous cell carcinoma were enrolled in the trial. Before TCR sequencing, CD4+ T cells and CD8+ T cells were sorted from peripheral blood as separate populations.

The sample originates from a study of OX40 agonist ivuxolimab in advanced cancers. With respect to the entire study: Ivuxolimab was an agonistic, fully human IgG2 monoclonal antibody directed against OX40 (CD134), a costimulatory receptor. Three dose-escalation patients achieved partial responses, one with hepatocellular carcinoma and two with cutaneous melanoma. The point of sequencing TCRbeta in the periphery was to test whether ivuxolimab changed TCR sequence diversity and drove clonal T-cell expansion. Of the approximately 50 dose-escalation patients, hepatocellular carcinoma was present in around 20, melanoma in approximately 15, renal cell carcinoma in 9 and head and neck cancer in 9. In the dose-escalation cohort, approximately 82% of patients were male, and the mean age was approximately 60 years, with a range of about 23 to 85. Intravenous ivuxolimab was administered to patients every 2 weeks at six dose levels: 0.01, 0.1, 0.3, 1.5, 3 and 10 mg/kg. Patients were allowed to have had prior anti-PD-1, anti-PD-L1 or anti-CTLA-4 therapy, and 40% of the dose-escalation patients had previously received checkpoint inhibitors. The paper describes the monotherapy dose-escalation part (N of about 55 patients) of the phase I trial of ivuxolimab.

Findings and caveats that apply to the study as a whole: Low levels of normalized T-cell clonal expansion were also seen in some patients who did not respond. After ivuxolimab, CD8+ T cells had more expanded clones than CD4+ T cells on average. At doses of 0.1 to 3.0 mg/kg, clonal expansion of both CD4+ and CD8+ T cells in blood was seen between baseline and week 6. The antigen specificity of the clonally expanded peripheral T cells was not determined. In the 0.1-3.0 mg/kg groups, partial responders had among the lowest normalized peripheral clonal expansion, particularly in CD8+ T cells.

The germline V gene supplies CDR1 SGHTA and CDR2 FQGTGA. The V end loses 3 bases and the J end loses 5 bases, and a stretch of 11 bases separates them. Spanning cysteine to phenylalanine, the CDR3 consists of 13 amino acids. Only the CDR3 DNA stays, 39 bases, in frame from base 1. The sample was CD4+ or CD8+ T cells sorted from blood, taken in a trial of the OX40 agonist ivuxolimab. The rearrangement joined TRBV7-3 to TRBJ2-7, with the D gene uncertain. The receptor was derived from an adult with an advanced solid tumor such as melanoma, head and neck, liver or kidney cancer. The CDR3: CASSFYPRDEQYF. The DNA sequence is TGTGCCAGCAGCTTTTACCCTCGGGACGAGCAGTACTTC.